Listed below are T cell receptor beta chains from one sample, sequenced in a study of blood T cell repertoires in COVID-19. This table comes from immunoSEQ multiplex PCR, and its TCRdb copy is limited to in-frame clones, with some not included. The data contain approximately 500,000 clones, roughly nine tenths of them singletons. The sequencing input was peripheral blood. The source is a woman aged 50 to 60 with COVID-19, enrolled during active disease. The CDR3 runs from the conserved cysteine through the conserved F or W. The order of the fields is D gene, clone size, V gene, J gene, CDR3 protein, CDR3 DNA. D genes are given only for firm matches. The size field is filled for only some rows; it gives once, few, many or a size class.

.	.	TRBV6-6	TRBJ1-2	CASANYWSSSYGYTF	TGTGCCAGCGCGAACTACTGGAGCTCTAGCTATGGCTACACCTTC
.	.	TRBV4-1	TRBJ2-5	CASSQGYGGETQYF	TGCGCCAGCAGCCAAGGTTATGGCGGAGAGACCCAGTACTTC
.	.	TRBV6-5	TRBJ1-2	CASSYSIPETNYGYTF	TGTGCCAGCAGTTACTCGATTCCAGAAACTAACTATGGCTACACCTTC
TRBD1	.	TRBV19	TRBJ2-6	CASSIMGQSSGANVLTF	TGTGCCAGTAGTATAATGGGACAGAGCTCTGGGGCCAACGTCCTGACTTTC
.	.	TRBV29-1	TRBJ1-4	CSVGVQNEKLFF	TGCAGCGTTGGTGTTCAGAATGAAAAACTGTTTTTT
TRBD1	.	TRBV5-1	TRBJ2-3	CASSSGTTGLVTDTQYF	TGCGCCAGCAGCAGTGGCACGACAGGGTTGGTAACAGATACGCAGTATTTT
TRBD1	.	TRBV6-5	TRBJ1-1	CASTDRGSANTEAFF	TGTGCCAGCACAGACAGGGGGTCCGCGAACACTGAAGCTTTCTTT
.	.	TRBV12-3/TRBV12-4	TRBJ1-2	CASSLVADGYTF	TGTGCCAGCAGTTTGGTGGCGGATGGCTACACCTTC
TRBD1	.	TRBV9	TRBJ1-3	CASSGDRGFSGNTIYF	TGTGCCAGCAGCGGAGACAGGGGCTTTTCTGGAAACACCATATATTTT
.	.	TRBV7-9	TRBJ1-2	CASSLASHANYGYTF	TGTGCCAGCAGCTTAGCTAGTCATGCTAACTATGGCTACACCTTC
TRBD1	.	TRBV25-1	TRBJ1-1	CASSEGTGTYTEAFF	TGTGCCAGCAGTGAGGGGACAGGGACCTACACTGAAGCTTTCTTT
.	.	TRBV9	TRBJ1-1	CASSRGIFDSGTEAFF	TGTGCCAGCAGCAGGGGGATTTTTGATAGTGGCACTGAAGCTTTCTTT
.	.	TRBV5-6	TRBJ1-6	CASSLGRGISYNSPLHF	TGTGCCAGCAGCTTGGGCAGGGGTATCTCCTATAATTCACCCCTCCACTTT
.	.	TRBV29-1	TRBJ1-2	CAEGDGYTF	TGCGCGGAAGGCGATGGCTACACCTTC
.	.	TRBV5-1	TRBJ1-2	CASSFGGASYGYTF	TGCGCCAGCAGCTTTGGGGGGGCCTCCTATGGCTACACCTTC
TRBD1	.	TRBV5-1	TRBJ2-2	CASKRYLQGAKNGELFF	TGCGCCAGCAAGAGGTACCTCCAGGGGGCCAAGAACGGGGAGCTGTTTTTT
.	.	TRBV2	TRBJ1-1	CASARGLALEAFF	TGTGCCAGCGCTCGAGGCCTGGCCCTTGAAGCTTTCTTT
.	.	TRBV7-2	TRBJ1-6	CASSPAQGTSPLHF	TGTGCCAGCAGCCCCGCGCAGGGAACTTCACCCCTCCACTTT
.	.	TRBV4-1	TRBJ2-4	CASSQIKAGAPKNIQYF	TGCGCCAGCAGCCAGATAAAGGCAGGGGCGCCCAAAAACATTCAGTACTTC
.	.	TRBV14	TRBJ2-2	CASSQDGSEINTGELFF	TGTGCCAGCAGCCAAGACGGCAGCGAGATTAACACCGGGGAGCTGTTTTTT
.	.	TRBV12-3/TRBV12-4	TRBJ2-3	CASSPASDTQYF	TGTGCCAGCAGTCCAGCGTCGGATACGCAGTATTTT
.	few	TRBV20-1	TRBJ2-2	CSASPDARELFF	TGCAGTGCTAGTCCCGATGCGCGGGAGCTGTTTTTT
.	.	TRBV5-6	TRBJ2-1	CASSWGRAGNNEQFF	TGTGCCAGCAGCTGGGGTCGGGCGGGTAACAATGAGCAGTTCTTC
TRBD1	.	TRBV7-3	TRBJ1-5	CASSFTGAVGNQPQHF	TGTGCCAGCAGCTTTACAGGGGCCGTAGGAAATCAGCCCCAGCATTTT
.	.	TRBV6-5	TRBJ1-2	CASSYSGGDGYTF	TGTGCCAGCAGTTACTCAGGAGGGGATGGCTACACCTTC
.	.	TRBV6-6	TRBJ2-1	CASSYSTRLVYNEQFF	TGTGCCAGCAGTTACTCGACGAGACTGGTTTACAATGAGCAGTTCTTC
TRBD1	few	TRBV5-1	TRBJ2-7	CASSLEGAGLGDEQYF	TGCGCCAGCAGCTTGGAGGGGGCAGGCCTTGGGGACGAGCAGTACTTC
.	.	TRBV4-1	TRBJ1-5	CASSQGGQQPQHF	TGCGCCAGCAGCCAAGGGGGGCAGCAGCCCCAGCATTTT
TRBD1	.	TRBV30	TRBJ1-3	CAWSSSGQIPKSYF	TGTGCCTGGAGTTCTTCGGGACAGATCCCCAAGTCGTATTTT
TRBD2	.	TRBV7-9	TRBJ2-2	CASSLRIAGAGELFF	TGTGCCAGCAGCTTACGGATAGCGGGGGCCGGGGAGCTGTTTTTT
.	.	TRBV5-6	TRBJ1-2	CASSLVGQSLIYGYTF	TGTGCCAGCAGCTTGGTCGGTCAATCCCTCATCTATGGCTACACCTTC
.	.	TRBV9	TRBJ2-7	CASSSDRSSYEQYF	TGTGCCAGCAGTTCAGACAGGAGCTCCTACGAGCAGTACTTC
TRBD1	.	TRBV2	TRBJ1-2	CASRGTAGGYGYTF	TGTGCCAGCAGGGGGACAGCTGGGGGCTATGGCTACACCTTC
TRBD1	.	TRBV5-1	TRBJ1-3	CASSLGTGGNTIYF	TGCGCCAGCAGCTTGGGGACAGGAGGAAACACCATATATTTT
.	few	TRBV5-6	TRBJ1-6	CASSLGSSYNSPLHF	TGTGCCAGCAGCTTGGGGAGCTCCTATAATTCACCCCTCCACTTT
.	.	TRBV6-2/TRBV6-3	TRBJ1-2	CASSYSSVTVYGYTF	TGTGCCAGCAGTTACTCGAGTGTGACAGTCTATGGCTACACCTTC
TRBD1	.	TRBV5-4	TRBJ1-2	CASSSRTGGDYGYTF	TGTGCCAGCAGCTCACGGACAGGGGGTGACTATGGCTACACCTTC
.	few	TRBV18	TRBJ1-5	CASSPQGISQPQHF	TGTGCCAGCTCACCACAGGGGATCAGTCAGCCCCAGCATTTT
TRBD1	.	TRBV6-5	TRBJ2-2	CASSYQRQGASGELFF	TGTGCCAGCAGTTACCAAAGACAGGGGGCTAGCGGGGAGCTGTTTTTT
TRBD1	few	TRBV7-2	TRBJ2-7	CASRPYRGLDDEQYF	TGTGCCAGCAGGCCTTACAGGGGGCTAGACGACGAGCAGTACTTC
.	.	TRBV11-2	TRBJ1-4	CASSPSLEKLFF	TGTGCCAGCAGCCCCAGTTTAGAAAAACTGTTTTTT
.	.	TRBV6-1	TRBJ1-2	CASSEASDGSTGYTF	TGTGCCAGCAGTGAAGCGAGCGACGGTAGTACTGGCTACACCTTC
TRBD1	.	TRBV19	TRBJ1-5	CASSRQGTGEEPQHF	TGTGCCAGTAGTAGACAGGGGACCGGGGAGGAGCCCCAGCATTTT
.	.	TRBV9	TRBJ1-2	CASSVDKEDGYTF	TGTGCCAGCAGCGTAGATAAGGAGGATGGCTACACCTTC
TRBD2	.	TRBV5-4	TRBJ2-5	CASSSGLAFQETQYF	TGTGCCAGCAGCTCGGGACTAGCCTTCCAAGAGACCCAGTACTTC
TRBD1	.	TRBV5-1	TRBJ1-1	CASSLVPRDRVDTEAFF	TGCGCCAGCAGCTTAGTCCCCCGGGACAGGGTAGACACTGAAGCTTTCTTT
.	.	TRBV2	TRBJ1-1	CASRELGTSGGEAFF	TGTGCCAGCAGAGAGCTCGGGACATCGGGAGGGGAAGCTTTCTTT
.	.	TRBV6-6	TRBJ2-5	CASRNTGGVQETQYF	TGTGCCAGCAGAAACACAGGGGGGGTGCAGGAGACCCAGTACTTC
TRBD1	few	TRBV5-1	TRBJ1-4	CASSFRTGEEKLFF	TGCGCCAGCAGCTTTCGGACAGGGGAAGAAAAACTGTTTTTT
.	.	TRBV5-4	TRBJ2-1	CASSRDSNEQFF	TGTGCCAGCAGCCGGGATTCCAATGAGCAGTTCTTC
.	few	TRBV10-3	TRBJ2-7	CAISERGTDEQYF	TGTGCCATCAGTGAGCGGGGTACAGACGAGCAGTACTTC